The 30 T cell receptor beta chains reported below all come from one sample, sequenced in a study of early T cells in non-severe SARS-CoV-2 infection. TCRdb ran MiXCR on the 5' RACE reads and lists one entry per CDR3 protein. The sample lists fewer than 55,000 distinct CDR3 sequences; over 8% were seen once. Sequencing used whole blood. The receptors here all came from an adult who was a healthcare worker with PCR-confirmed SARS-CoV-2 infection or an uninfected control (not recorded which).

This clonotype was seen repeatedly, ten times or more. CDR3: CASSQDYDTSSYNEQFF. The CDR3 region has the DNA TGCGCCAGCAGCCAAGATTACGACACAAGCTCCTACAATGAGCAGTTCTTC. The chain couples TRBV4-1 to TRBJ2-1, with unresolved D. The CDR3 is made up of 17 amino acids. The V gene's germline CDR1 is MGHRA and CDR2 YSYEKL. Trimming took 0 bases from V and 0 from J, leaving 12 bases between them.

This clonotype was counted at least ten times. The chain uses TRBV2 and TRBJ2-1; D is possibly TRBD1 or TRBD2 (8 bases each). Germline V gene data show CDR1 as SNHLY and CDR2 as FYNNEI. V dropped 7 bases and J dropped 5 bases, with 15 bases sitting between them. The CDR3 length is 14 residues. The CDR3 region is CASTGGTGDNEQFF. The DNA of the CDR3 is TGTGCCAGCACGGGGGGGACAGGAGACAATGAGCAGTTCTTC.

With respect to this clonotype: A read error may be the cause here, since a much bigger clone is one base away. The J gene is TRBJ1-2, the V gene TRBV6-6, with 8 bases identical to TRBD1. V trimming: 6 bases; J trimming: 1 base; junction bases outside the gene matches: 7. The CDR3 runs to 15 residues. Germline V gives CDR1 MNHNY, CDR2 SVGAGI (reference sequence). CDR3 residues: CASSTMDRDNYGYTF. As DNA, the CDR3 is TGTGCCAGCAGCACAATGGACAGGGATAACTATGGCTACACCTTC.

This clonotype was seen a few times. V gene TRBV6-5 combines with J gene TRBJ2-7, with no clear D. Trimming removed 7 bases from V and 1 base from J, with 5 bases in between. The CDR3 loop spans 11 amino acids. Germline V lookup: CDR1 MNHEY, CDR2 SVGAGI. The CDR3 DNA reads TGTGCCAGCATGCGATCCTACGAGCAGTACTTC. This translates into CASMRSYEQYF.

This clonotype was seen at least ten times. The CDR3 DNA is TGTGCCACCAGTGTGTCACTGTGGGATGAGCAGTTCTTC. Translating gives CATSVSLWDEQFF. This sequence joins TRBV24-1 and TRBJ2-1; no clear D. This CDR3 contains 13 residues. CDR1 KGHDR and CDR2 SFDVKD come from the germline V gene. The ends were cut back, 5 bases at V and 8 bases at J, with 12 bases in the middle.

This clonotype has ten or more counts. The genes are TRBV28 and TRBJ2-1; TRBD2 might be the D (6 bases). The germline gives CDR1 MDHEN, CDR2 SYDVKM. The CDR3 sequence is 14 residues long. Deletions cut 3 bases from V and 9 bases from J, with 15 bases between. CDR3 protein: CASSFMRLEGEQFF. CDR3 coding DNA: TGTGCCAGCAGTTTCATGAGACTAGAAGGTGAGCAGTTCTTC.

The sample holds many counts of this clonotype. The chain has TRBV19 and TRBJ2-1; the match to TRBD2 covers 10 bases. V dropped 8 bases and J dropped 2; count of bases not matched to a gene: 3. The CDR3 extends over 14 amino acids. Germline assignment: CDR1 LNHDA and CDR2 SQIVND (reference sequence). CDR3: CASRSGGAYNEQFF. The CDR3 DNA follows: TGTGCCAGTCGGAGCGGGGGGGCCTACAATGAGCAGTTCTTC. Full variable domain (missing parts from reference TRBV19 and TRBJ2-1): DGGITQSPKYLFRKEGQNVTLSCEQNLNHDAMYWYRQDPGQGLRLIYYSQIVNDFQKGDIAEGYSVSREKKESFPLTVTSAQKNPTAFYLCASRSGGAYNEQFFGPGTRLTVL.

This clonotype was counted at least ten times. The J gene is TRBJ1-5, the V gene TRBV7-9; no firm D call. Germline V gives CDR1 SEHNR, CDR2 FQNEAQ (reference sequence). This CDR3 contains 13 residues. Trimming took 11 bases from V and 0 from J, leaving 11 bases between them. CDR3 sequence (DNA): TGTGCCGTAGGCCGTGATAGCAATCAGCCCCAGCATTTT. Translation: CAVGRDSNQPQHF.

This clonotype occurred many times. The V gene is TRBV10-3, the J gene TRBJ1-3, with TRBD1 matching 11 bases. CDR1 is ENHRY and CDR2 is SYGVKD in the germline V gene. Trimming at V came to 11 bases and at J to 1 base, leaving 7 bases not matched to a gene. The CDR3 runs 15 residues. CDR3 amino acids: CASLDRGRSGNTIYF. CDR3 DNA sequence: TGTGCCTCCCTGGACAGGGGGCGTTCTGGAAACACCATATATTTT.

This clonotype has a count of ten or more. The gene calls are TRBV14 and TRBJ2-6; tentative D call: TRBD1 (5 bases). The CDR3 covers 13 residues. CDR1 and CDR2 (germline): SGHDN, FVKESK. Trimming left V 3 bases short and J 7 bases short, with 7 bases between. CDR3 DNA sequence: TGTGCCAGCAGCCATAGGGGAGCCAACGTCCTGACTTTC. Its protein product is CASSHRGANVLTF.

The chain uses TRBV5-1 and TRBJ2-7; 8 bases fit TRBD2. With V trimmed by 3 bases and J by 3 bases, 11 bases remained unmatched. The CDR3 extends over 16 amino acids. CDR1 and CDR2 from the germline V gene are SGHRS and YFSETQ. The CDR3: CASSYAHGLAGYEQYF. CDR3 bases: TGCGCCAGCAGCTATGCGCATGGGCTAGCGGGCTACGAGCAGTACTTC.

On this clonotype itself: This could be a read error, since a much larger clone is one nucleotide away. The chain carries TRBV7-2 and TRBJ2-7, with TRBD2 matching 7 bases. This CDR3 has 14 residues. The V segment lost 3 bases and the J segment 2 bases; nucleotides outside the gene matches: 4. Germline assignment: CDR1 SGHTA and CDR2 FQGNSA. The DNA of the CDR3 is TGTGCCAGCAGCTTTGCGGGACTACCCTACGAGCAGTACTTC. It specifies CASSFAGLPYEQYF.

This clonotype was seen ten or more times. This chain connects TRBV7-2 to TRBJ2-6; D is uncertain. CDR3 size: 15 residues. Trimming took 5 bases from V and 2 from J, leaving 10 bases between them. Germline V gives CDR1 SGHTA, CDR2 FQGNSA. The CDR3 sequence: CASSPVGTGANVLTF. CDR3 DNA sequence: TGTGCCAGCAGCCCGGTGGGGACTGGGGCCAACGTCCTGACTTTC.

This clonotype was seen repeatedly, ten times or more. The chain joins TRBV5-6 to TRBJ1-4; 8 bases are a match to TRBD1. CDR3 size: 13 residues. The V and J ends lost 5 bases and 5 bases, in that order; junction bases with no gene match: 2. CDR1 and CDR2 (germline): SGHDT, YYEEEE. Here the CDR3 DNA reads TGTGCCAGCAGACGACAGGGGAATGAAAAACTGTTTTTT. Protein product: CASRRQGNEKLFF.

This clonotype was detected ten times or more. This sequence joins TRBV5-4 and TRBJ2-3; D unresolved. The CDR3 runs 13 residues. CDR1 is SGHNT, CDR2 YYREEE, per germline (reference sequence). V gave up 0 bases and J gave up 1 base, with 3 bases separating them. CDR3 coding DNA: TGTGCCAGCAGCTTGGACGGCACAGATACGCAGTATTTT. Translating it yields CASSLDGTDTQYF.

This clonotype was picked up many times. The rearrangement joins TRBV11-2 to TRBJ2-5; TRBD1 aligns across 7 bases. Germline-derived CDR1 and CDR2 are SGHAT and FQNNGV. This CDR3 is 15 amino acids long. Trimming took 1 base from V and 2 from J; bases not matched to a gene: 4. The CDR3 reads CASSLGTGLQETQYF. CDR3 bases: TGTGCCAGCAGCTTAGGGACAGGCTTACAAGAGACCCAGTACTTC.

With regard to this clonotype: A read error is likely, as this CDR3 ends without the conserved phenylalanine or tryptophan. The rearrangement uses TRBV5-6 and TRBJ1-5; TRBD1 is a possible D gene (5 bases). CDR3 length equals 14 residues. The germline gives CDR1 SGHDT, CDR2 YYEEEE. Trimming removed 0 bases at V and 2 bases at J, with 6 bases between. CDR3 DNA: TGTGCCAGCAGCTTGGTGGGGGGCAATCAGCCCCAGCATTCT. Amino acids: CASSLVGGNQPQHS.

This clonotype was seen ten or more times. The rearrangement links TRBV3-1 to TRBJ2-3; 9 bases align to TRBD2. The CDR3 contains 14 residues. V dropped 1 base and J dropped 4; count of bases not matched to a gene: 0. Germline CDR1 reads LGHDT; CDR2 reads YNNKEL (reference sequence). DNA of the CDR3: TGTGCCAGCAGCCAAGCTAGCGGGGCAGATACGCAGTATTTT. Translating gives CASSQASGADTQYF.

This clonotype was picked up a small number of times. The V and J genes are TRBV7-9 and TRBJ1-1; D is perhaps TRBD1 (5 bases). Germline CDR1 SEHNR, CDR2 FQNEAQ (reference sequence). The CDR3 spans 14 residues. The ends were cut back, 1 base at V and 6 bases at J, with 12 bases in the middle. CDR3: CASSLGAGEPEAFF. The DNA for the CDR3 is TGTGCCAGCAGCTTAGGGGCGGGGGAGCCTGAAGCTTTCTTT.

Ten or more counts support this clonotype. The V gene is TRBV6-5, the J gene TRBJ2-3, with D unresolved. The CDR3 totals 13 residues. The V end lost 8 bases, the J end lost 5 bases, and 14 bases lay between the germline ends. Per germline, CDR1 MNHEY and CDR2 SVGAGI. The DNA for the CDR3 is TGTGCCAGCCAGTCACTTGTCGGAGATACGCAGTATTTT. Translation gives CASQSLVGDTQYF.

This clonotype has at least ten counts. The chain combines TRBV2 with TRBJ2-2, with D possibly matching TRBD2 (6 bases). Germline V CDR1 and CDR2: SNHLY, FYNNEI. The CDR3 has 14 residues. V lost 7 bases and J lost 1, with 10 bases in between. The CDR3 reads CASKRDWNTGELFF. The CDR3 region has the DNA TGTGCCAGCAAACGGGACTGGAACACCGGGGAGCTGTTTTTT.

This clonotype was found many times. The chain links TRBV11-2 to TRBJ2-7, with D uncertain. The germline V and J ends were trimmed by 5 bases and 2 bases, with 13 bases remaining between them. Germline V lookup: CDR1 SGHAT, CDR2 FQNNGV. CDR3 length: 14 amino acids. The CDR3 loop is CASSRTYTTYEQYF. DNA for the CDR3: TGTGCCAGCAGCCGAACCTACACCACCTACGAGCAGTACTTC.

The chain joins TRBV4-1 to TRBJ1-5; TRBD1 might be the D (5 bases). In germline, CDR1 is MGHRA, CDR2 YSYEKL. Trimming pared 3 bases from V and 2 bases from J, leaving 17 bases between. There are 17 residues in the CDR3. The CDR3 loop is CASSQHGAGIGNQPQHF. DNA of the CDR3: TGCGCCAGCAGCCAGCATGGGGCAGGGATCGGCAATCAGCCCCAGCATTTT.

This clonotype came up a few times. CDR3 nucleotide sequence: TGTGCCAGCAGTTCTAGACTAGGGTTTGAGCAGTTCTTC. Protein product: CASSSRLGFEQFF. V gene TRBV6-6 combines with J gene TRBJ2-1, with a possible D match to TRBD2 (6 bases). The CDR3 sequence is 13 residues long. V was trimmed by 4 bases and J by 9 bases, leaving 13 bases between them. Germline V gene data show CDR1 as MNHNY and CDR2 as SVGAGI (reference sequence).

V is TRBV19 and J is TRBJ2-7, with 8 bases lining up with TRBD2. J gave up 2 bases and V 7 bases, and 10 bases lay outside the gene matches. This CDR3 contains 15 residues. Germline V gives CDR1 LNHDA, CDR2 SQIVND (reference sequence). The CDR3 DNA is TGTGCCAGTACCTCTGCGGGTAGCGGGACCTACGAGCAGTACTTC. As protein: CASTSAGSGTYEQYF. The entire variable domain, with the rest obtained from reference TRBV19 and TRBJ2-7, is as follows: DGGITQSPKYLFRKEGQNVTLSCEQNLNHDAMYWYRQDPGQGLRLIYYSQIVNDFQKGDIAEGYSVSREKKESFPLTVTSAQKNPTAFYLCASTSAGSGTYEQYFGPGTRLTVT.

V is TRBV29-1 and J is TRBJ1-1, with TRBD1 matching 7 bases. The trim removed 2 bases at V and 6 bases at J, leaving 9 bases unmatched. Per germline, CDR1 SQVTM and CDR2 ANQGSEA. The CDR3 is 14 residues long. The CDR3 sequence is CSVEKGTVTAEAFF. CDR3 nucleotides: TGCAGCGTTGAAAAGGGGACAGTGACCGCTGAAGCTTTCTTT.

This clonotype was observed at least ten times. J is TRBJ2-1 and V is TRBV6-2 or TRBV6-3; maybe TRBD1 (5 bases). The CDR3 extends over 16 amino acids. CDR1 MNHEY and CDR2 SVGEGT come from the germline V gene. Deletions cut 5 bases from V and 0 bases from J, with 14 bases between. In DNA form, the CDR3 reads TGTGCCAGCAGTCCGCACTGGGGCAGCTCCTACAATGAGCAGTTCTTC. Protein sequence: CASSPHWGSSYNEQFF.

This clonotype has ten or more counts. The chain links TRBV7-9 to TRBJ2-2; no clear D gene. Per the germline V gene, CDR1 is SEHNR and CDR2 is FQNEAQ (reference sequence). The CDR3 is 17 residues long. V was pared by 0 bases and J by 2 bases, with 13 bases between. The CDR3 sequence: CASSLAKGTINTGELFF. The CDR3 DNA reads TGTGCCAGCAGCTTAGCGAAGGGAACGATAAACACCGGGGAGCTGTTTTTT.

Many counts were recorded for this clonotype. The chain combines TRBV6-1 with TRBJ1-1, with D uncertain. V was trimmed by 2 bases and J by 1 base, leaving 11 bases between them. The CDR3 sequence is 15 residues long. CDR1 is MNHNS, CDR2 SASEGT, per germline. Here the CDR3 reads CASSEQSVPNTEAFF. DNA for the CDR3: TGTGCCAGCAGTGAACAAAGTGTCCCGAACACTGAAGCTTTCTTT.

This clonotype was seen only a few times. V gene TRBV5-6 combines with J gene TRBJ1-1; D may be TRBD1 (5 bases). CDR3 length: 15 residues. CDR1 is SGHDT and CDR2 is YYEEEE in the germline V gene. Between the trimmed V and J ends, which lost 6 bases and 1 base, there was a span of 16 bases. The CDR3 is CASIAAGRANTEAFF. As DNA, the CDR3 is TGTGCCAGCATCGCGGCAGGGCGGGCGAACACTGAAGCTTTCTTT.